The 13 T cell receptor beta chains reported below all come from one sample, sequenced in a study of control samples from healthy donors and cancer patients. Here immunoSEQ multiplex PCR was the method, and the copy in TCRdb shows in-frame clones only, minus some. Among 250,000 to 300,000 clones listed, more than 65% were seen once. Sequenced: PBMCs. The source is an older woman with lung cancer.

This clone was detected once. This sequence joins TRBV6-5 and TRBJ1-4; a possible D gene is TRBD1 (6 bases). V was shortened by 6 bases and J by 5 bases, with 10 bases between the two germline ends. Germline CDR1 is MNHEY and CDR2 is SVGAGI. This CDR3 has 13 residues. CDR3 loop: CASRTGPNEKLFF. The CDR3 DNA reads TGTGCCAGCAGGACAGGTCCAAATGAAAAACTGTTTTTT.

The genes are TRBV2 and TRBJ2-5; 8 nucleotides line up with TRBD2. With V trimmed by 5 bases and J by 1 base, 9 bases remained unmatched. The CDR3 has 16 residues. Germline values: CDR1 SNHLY, CDR2 FYNNEI. The CDR3 region has the DNA TGTGCCAGCAGTTTAGCAGCGGGGGCCTCCCAAGAGACCCAGTACTTC. Its translation is CASSLAAGASQETQYF. Looking up the rest from reference TRBV2 and TRBJ2-5 gives the full variable domain: EPEVTQTPSHQVTQMGQEVILRCVPISNHLYFYWYRQILGQKVEFLVSFYNNEISEKSEIFDDQFSVERPDGSNFTLKIRSTKLEDSAMYFCASSLAAGASQETQYFGPGTRLLVL.

This clone was recorded once. The rearrangement uses TRBV5-1 and TRBJ1-1; 9 nucleotides align to TRBD1. The CDR3 spans 14 residues. After removal of 3 bases from V and 2 bases from J, the junction contained 2 bases not matched to a gene. Germline V lookup: CDR1 SGHRS, CDR2 YFSETQ. CDR3 amino acids: CASSWGQGNTEAFF. The CDR3 DNA reads as TGCGCCAGCAGCTGGGGACAGGGAAACACTGAAGCTTTCTTT.

This chain uses TRBV5-6 with TRBJ2-7; D could derive from TRBD1 or TRBD2 (5 bases each). Germline V gives CDR1 SGHDT, CDR2 YYEEEE. Trimming removed 3 bases at V and 3 bases at J, with 10 bases between. The CDR3 sequence is 13 residues long. CDR3 region: CASSWWGSYEQYF. The DNA of the CDR3 is TGTGCCAGCAGCTGGTGGGGGAGCTACGAGCAGTACTTC. Complete variable domain (other parts from reference TRBV5-6 and TRBJ2-7): DAGVTQSPTHLIKTRGQQVTLRCSPKSGHDTVSWYQQALGQGPQFIFQYYEEEERQRGNFPDRFSGHQFPNYSSELNVNALLLGDSALYLCASSWWGSYEQYFGPGTRLTVT.

Turning to this clone: The junction and the germline gene differ at one end; a read error may be behind it. The J gene is TRBJ2-3, the V gene TRBV4-1; D might be TRBD2 (6 bases). The germline CDR1 and CDR2 sequences are MGHRA and YSYEKL. This CDR3 is built from 13 residues. CDR3 amino acids: CASSQGAGRLGFF. In nucleotides, the CDR3 is TGCGCCAGCAGCCAGGGTGCGGGAAGGTTGGGCTTTTTT.

The rearrangement joins TRBV9 to TRBJ2-3; 8 nucleotides match TRBD2. V was clipped by 3 bases and J by 4 bases; unmatched bases: 4. The CDR3 is 14 amino acids. In germline, CDR1 is SGDLS, CDR2 YYNGEE. The CDR3 protein is CASSGKAGADTQYF. The CDR3 DNA reads as TGTGCCAGCAGCGGAAAAGCGGGGGCAGATACGCAGTATTTT. The full variable domain, rest sourced from reference TRBV9 and TRBJ2-3, is DSGVTQTPKHLITATGQRVTLRCSPRSGDLSVYWYQQSLDQGLQFLIQYYNGEERAKGNILERFSAQQFPDLHSELNLSSLELGDSALYFCASSGKAGADTQYFGPGTRLTVL.

The V gene is TRBV6-5, the J gene TRBJ1-1; the D gene is possibly TRBD1 (5 bases). This CDR3 spans 15 amino acids. Trimming left V 1 base short and J 2 bases short, with 11 bases between. Germline assignment: CDR1 MNHEY and CDR2 SVGAGI. CDR3 in amino acids: CASSYWGDRNTEAFF. CDR3 DNA sequence: TGTGCCAGCAGTTACTGGGGGGATAGAAACACTGAAGCTTTCTTT.

The rearrangement uses TRBV4-1 and TRBJ1-1, with a tentative D call TRBD1 (5 bases). The germline V gene encodes CDR1 MGHRA and CDR2 YSYEKL. V was shortened by 5 bases and J by 6 bases, with 19 bases between the two germline ends. CDR3 length equals 15 residues. The CDR3 sequence: CASSISTALSAEAFF. DNA for the CDR3: TGCGCCAGCAGCATTTCGACAGCCCTTTCCGCTGAAGCTTTCTTT.

Concerning this clone: The sample carries other DNA sequences with the same CDR3. This rearrangement joins TRBV7-6 to TRBJ2-2; unclear D gene. CDR3 length: 14 amino acids. CDR1 and CDR2 (germline): SGHVS, FNYEAQ. V lost 1 base to trimming and J lost 0 bases, with 3 bases between them. The CDR3 region is CASSLGANTGELFF. In DNA, the CDR3 is TGTGCCAGCAGCTTAGGCGCGAACACCGGGGAGCTGTTTTTT.

The genes are TRBV20-1 and TRBJ2-5; TRBD2 matches 12 bases. V dropped 3 bases and J dropped 8; count of bases not matched to a gene: 7. Germline V gene lookup returns CDR1 DFQATT and CDR2 SNEGSKA (reference sequence). The CDR3 has 14 amino acids. The CDR3 sequence is CSASMASGGETQYF. The CDR3 nucleotides are TGCAGTGCTAGTATGGCTAGCGGGGGGGAAACCCAGTACTTC.

Here the CDR3 DNA reads TGTGCCAGCAGTGAACAAGGGGAAGCTTTCTTT. This gives the protein CASSEQGEAFF. The chain joins TRBV2 to TRBJ1-1; D uncertain. Germline values: CDR1 SNHLY, CDR2 FYNNEI. The CDR3 contains 11 residues. Trimming took off 2 bases at V and 8 bases at J, with 6 bases between the two ends.

The chain is built from TRBV5-1 and TRBJ2-3, with D possibly TRBD1 on 5 matching bases. Deletions cut 1 base from V and 0 bases from J, with 9 bases between. The CDR3 covers 15 residues. CDR1 and CDR2 (germline): SGHRS, YFSETQ. CDR3 protein: CASSLYQGSTDTQYF. DNA of the CDR3: TGCGCCAGCAGCTTGTACCAGGGAAGCACAGATACGCAGTATTTT.

The gene calls are TRBV6-5 and TRBJ1-5; 9 positions match TRBD1. The CDR3 totals 14 residues. V lost 0 bases, J lost 9 bases, and 3 bases stayed unmatched. Germline assignment: CDR1 MNHEY and CDR2 SVGAGI. The CDR3 here is CASSYSGTGRPQHF. The CDR3 coding sequence is TGTGCCAGCAGTTACTCCGGGACAGGGCGGCCCCAGCATTTT.